Shown below are 11 T cell receptor beta chains from a single sample sequenced in a study of blood T cell repertoires in COVID-19. Libraries were prepared by immunoSEQ multiplex PCR; TCRdb keeps only in-frame clonotypes and omits some of them. The sample records around 100,000 clones, about 91% being singletons. The specimen sequenced was peripheral blood. These receptors all stem from a human donor with active COVID-19. The donor label of this sample is uncertain.

The rearrangement uses TRBV5-8 and TRBJ2-7; TRBD1 agrees at 9 bases. CDR3 length: 14 residues. Germline CDR1 SGHTS, CDR2 YDEGEE. The V segment lost 4 bases and the J segment 5 bases; nucleotides outside the gene matches: 7. CDR3 coding DNA: TGTGCCAGCAGCGACCGGGACAGGGTCCACGAGCAGTACTTC. This codes for CASSDRDRVHEQYF. Full variable domain (missing parts from reference TRBV5-8 and TRBJ2-7): EAGVTQSPTHLIKTRGQQATLRCSPISGHTSVYWYQQALGLGLQFLLWYDEGEERNRGNFPPRFSGRQFPNYSSELNVNALELEDSALYLCASSDRDRVHEQYFGPGTRLTVT.

The CDR3: CASKFDTEAFF. The CDR3 nucleotides read TGTGCCAGCAAATTCGACACTGAAGCTTTCTTT. The chain joins TRBV6-6 to TRBJ1-1; D is undetermined. Germline values: CDR1 MNHNY, CDR2 SVGAGI (reference sequence). Trimming cost V 7 bases and J 3 bases, with 6 bases left between them. CDR3 size: 11 residues.

The J gene is TRBJ2-4, the V gene TRBV2, with 7 bases lining up with TRBD1. From germline, CDR1 is SNHLY and CDR2 FYNNEI. The CDR3 spans 13 residues. Trimming took 4 bases from V and 5 from J; bases not matched to a gene: 2. CDR3 loop: CASSVGTENIQYF. The CDR3 nucleotides read TGTGCCAGCAGTGTGGGGACAGAAAACATTCAGTACTTC.

This sequence joins TRBV6-1 and TRBJ2-5; D not resolved. This CDR3 comprises 12 residues. Deletions cut 2 bases from V and 9 bases from J, with 10 bases between. CDR1 is MNHNS and CDR2 is SASEGT in the germline V gene. CDR3 amino acids: CASSEQLVAQYF. In DNA, the CDR3 is TGTGCCAGCAGTGAACAATTAGTCGCCCAGTACTTC.

The chain uses TRBV19 and TRBJ1-3; D unresolved. Germline V CDR1 and CDR2: LNHDA, SQIVND (reference sequence). Between the trimmed V and J ends, which lost 0 bases and 0 bases, there was a span of 6 bases. This CDR3 is built from 15 residues. The CDR3 sequence is CASSIDPSSGNTIYF. CDR3 DNA sequence: TGTGCCAGTAGTATAGACCCCAGCTCTGGAAACACCATATATTTT.

This clone appeared a few times. The chain joins TRBV4-3 to TRBJ1-6; D gene unclear. Trimming shortened V by 5 bases and J by 0 bases, and 8 bases separated the two germline ends. The CDR3 has 15 residues. The germline CDR1 and CDR2 sequences are LGHNA and YSLEER. Here the CDR3 reads CASSYTSSYNSPLHF. In DNA, the CDR3 is TGCGCCAGCAGCTATACCAGCTCCTATAATTCACCCCTCCACTTT.

The rearrangement links TRBV12-3 or TRBV12-4 to TRBJ2-5, with D perhaps TRBD1 (5 bases). Trimming took off 1 base at V and 5 bases at J, with 8 bases between the two ends. CDR3 length: 13 residues. CDR3 sequence (DNA): TGTGCCAGCAGTTTAGACCAGGGCGAGACCCAGTACTTC. Protein sequence: CASSLDQGETQYF.

The rearrangement joins TRBV7-2 to TRBJ1-3; D is unclear. Germline CDR1 reads SGHTA; CDR2 reads FQGNSA. The CDR3 covers 14 residues. Trimming left V 5 bases short and J 6 bases short, with 14 bases between. The CDR3 loop reads CASSPSSRENTIYF. The CDR3 DNA reads as TGTGCCAGCAGCCCATCCTCTCGGGAAAACACCATATATTTT.

The chain carries TRBV3-1 (or the pseudogene TRBV3-2) and TRBJ1-1; 7 bases agree with TRBD1. Trimming took 5 bases from V and 3 from J; bases not matched to a gene: 9. Germline V lookup: CDR1 LGHDT, CDR2 YNNKEL (reference sequence). This CDR3 contains 15 residues. The CDR3, as DNA: TGTGCCAGCAGCAAAACAGGGGAGGTCGACACTGAAGCTTTCTTT. This translates into CASSKTGEVDTEAFF.

The chain combines TRBV2 with TRBJ2-5; perhaps TRBD2 as D (6 bases). Trimming took off 0 bases at V and 4 bases at J, with 12 bases between the two ends. The CDR3 extends over 15 amino acids. Germline V gene sequence: CDR1 SNHLY, CDR2 FYNNEI. Written as DNA, the CDR3 is TGTGCCAGCAGTGAAGCGCCCGGGGGAACAGAGACCCAGTACTTC. Its translation: CASSEAPGGTETQYF.

The chain has TRBV5-5 and TRBJ1-5; TRBD1 agrees at 8 bases. Germline V gene data show CDR1 as SGHKS and CDR2 as YYEKEE (reference sequence). V dropped 3 bases and J dropped 5; count of bases not matched to a gene: 10. This CDR3 contains 16 residues. The CDR3 sequence: CASSSQGASLDQPQHF. CDR3 nucleotides: TGTGCCAGCAGCTCTCAGGGGGCAAGTCTGGATCAGCCCCAGCATTTT.